This T cell receptor (beta chain) stems from a study of blood T cell repertoires in COVID-19. Study-level information: PBMCs, B-cell-depleted T cells, or T cells provided the cDNA or gDNA that made up the material.

Authors' analysis steps: Nucleated cell counts were estimated from reference gene primer amplification. Assay: immunoSEQ multiplex PCR; the TCRdb copy retains only in-frame clones and omits some. V and J calls and clone size are given by that table; D and trimming were obtained from the DNA. The sample consists of over 200,000 clones, roughly nine tenths of them appearing once. The ends were cut back, 3 bases at V and 0 bases at J, with 9 bases in the middle. The germline V gene has CDR1 MDHEN and CDR2 SYDVKM. The CDR3 totals 14 residues. This clone has just one count. The chain has TRBV28 and TRBJ2-7; D is uncertain. This clonotype was obtained from a middle-aged man with acute or convalescent COVID-19. The sequencing input was peripheral blood. The CDR3 here is CASSLDTASYEQYF. The CDR3 nucleotides are TGTGCCAGCAGTTTGGATACAGCCTCCTACGAGCAGTACTTC.